This T cell receptor beta chain was captured by sequencing in a study of T cells in Graves' hyperthyroidism and ophthalmopathy. General study findings and limits: Clonotypes that were expanded in thyroid above 0.001 mostly appeared in blood too. Using 13 V-J features, a model discriminated ophthalmopathy from stable hyperthyroidism.

Trimming stripped 0 bases from V and 3 bases from J, with 12 bases between. This CDR3 has 15 residues. Per germline, CDR1 ENHRY and CDR2 SYGVKD. Researchers amplified the TCR beta CDR3 regions from RNA transcripts. With the HTBI primer set, the TCR CDR3 went through a first round of RT-PCR. TCRdb independently ran MiXCR on the multiplex PCR reads; one entry per CDR3 protein. Of approximately 510,000 distinct CDR3 sequences in the sample, 46% were seen once. This clonotype has a handful of counts. Its cognate antigen is unknown. The diagnoses drew upon clinical symptoms, serum thyroxine and TRAb, thyroid ultrasound and orbital computed tomography.

Source material: peripheral blood or thyroid tissue (not recorded which). The clonotype was recovered from an adult woman with Graves' disease, either hyperthyroidism or ophthalmopathy (not recorded which). This sequence joins TRBV10-3 and TRBJ2-7, with no clear D. CDR3 loop: CAISESNGLVYEQYF. Written as DNA, the CDR3 is TGTGCCATCAGTGAGTCGAACGGGTTGGTCTACGAGCAGTACTTC.